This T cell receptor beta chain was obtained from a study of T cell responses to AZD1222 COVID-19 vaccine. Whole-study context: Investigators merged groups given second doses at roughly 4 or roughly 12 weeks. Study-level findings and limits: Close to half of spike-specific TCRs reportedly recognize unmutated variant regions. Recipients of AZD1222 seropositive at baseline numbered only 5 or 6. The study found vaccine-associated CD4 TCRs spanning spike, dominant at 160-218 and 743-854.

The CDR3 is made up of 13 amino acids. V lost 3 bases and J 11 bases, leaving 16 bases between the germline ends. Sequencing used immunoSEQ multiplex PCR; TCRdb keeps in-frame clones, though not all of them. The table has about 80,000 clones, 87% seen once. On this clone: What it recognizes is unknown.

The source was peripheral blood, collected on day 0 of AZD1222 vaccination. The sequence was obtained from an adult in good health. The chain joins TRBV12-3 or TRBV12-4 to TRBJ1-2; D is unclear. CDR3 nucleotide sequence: TGTGCCAGCAGTTTTACAGCCTTGGAGAGATACACCTTC. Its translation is CASSFTALERYTF.